A single TCR beta chain is shown here with its context. Its antigen remains unknown. Each sample used around 600 ng of genomic DNA from bulk tumor tissue. Multiple widely separated biopsies were taken from each primary tumor at surgery. Patients had untreated, newly diagnosed non-small cell lung cancer and underwent curative surgery. Donors were newly diagnosed non-small cell lung cancer patients having surgery with curative intent. With 32 V and 13 J primers, multiplex PCR amplified the TCR beta CDR3. Using its own MiXCR run on the multiplex PCR reads, TCRdb lists one record per CDR3 protein. The table records under 25,000 distinct CDR3 sequences, 25% to 35% of them present only once. These data are taken from a study of immune heterogeneity within non-small cell lung tumors. Overall study: Histologically, several tumors were squamous cell carcinomas and approximately eleven were non-squamous carcinomas. The remaining 1 tumor was not otherwise specified. Study results and limitations: Between one patient and another, high-frequency T-cell receptor beta clonotypes were largely distinct.

Sequencing was performed on lung tumor tissue. This clonotype originated in a man aged 40-55 years with non-small cell lung cancer.

CDR3: CASSGQSLNNEQFF. CDR3 DNA: TGTGCCAGCAGTGGTCAGTCCCTTAACAATGAGCAGTTCTTC. V and J are TRBV2 and TRBJ2-1; no clear D. CDR3 length equals 14 residues. Germline CDR1 reads SNHLY; CDR2 reads FYNNEI. Trimming removed 4 bases from V and 5 bases from J, with 12 bases in between.